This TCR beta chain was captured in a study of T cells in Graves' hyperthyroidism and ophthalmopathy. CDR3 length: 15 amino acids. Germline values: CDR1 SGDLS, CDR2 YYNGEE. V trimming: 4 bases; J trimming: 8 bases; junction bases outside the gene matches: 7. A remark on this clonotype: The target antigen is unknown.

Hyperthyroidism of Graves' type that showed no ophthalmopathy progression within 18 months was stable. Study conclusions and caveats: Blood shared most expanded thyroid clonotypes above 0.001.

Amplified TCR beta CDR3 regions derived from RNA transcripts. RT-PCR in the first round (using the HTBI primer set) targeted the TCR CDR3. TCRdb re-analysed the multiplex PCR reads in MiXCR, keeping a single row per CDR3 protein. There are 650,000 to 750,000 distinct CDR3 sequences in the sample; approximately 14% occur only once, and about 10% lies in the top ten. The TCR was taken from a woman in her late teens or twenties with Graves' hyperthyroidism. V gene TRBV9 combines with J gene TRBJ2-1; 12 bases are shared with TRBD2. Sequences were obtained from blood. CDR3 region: CASSPTSGSPYEQFF. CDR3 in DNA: TGTGCCAGCAGCCCGACTAGCGGGAGTCCGTATGAGCAGTTCTTC.